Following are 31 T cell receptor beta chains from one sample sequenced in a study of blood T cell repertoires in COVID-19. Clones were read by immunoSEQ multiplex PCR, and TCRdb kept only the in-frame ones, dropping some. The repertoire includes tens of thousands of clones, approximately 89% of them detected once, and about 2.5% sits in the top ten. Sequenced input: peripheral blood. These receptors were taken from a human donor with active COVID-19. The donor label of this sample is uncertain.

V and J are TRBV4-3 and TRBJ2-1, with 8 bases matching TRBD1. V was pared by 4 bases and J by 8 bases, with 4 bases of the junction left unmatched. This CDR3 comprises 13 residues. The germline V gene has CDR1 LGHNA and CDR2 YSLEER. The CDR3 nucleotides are TGCGCCAGCAGCCCACGACAGGGGTATGAGCAGTTCTTC. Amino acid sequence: CASSPRQGYEQFF.

The CDR3 region is CASSTAGPQHF. The CDR3 region has the DNA TGTGCCAGCAGCACCGCCGGGCCCCAGCATTTT. The chain is built from TRBV6-2 or TRBV6-3 and TRBJ1-5, with D uncertain. Trimming removed 6 bases at V and 9 bases at J, with 9 bases between. The length of the CDR3 is 11 residues. Looked up from germline, CDR1 is MNHEY and CDR2 is SVGEGT.

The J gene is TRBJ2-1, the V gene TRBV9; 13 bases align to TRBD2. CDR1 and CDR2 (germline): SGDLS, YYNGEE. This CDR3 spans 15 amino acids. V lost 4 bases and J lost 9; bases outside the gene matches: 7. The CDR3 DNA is TGTGCCAGCAGCCCCCGGACTAGCGGGGGAAGTGAGCAGTTCTTC. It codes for CASSPRTSGGSEQFF.

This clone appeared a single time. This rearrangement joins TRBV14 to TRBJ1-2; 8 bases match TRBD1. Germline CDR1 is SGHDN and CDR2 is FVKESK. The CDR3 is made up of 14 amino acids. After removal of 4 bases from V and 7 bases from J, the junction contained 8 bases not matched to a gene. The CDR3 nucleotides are TGTGCCAGCAGCCGGGGAGGACAGGGCAGTGGCTACACCTTC. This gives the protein CASSRGGQGSGYTF.

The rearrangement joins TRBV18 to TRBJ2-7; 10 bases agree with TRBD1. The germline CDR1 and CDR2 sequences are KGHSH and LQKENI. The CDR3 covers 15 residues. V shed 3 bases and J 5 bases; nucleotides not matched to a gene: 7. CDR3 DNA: TGTGCCAGCTCACCCGCGTCCGGGACAGGGGACGAGCAGTACTTC. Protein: CASSPASGTGDEQYF.

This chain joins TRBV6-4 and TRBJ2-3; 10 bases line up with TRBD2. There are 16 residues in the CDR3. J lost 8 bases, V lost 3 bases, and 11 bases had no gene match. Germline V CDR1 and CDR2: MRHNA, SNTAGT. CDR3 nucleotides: TGTGCCAGCAGTGAAGAGGATACTAGCGGGGTCTCTACGCAGTATTTT. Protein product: CASSEEDTSGVSTQYF.

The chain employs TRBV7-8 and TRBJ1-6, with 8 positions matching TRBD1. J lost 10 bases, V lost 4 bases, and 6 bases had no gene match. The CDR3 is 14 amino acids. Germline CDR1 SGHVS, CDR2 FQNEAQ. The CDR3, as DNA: TGTGCCAGCAGCTCCTCGACAGGGGTCTCACCCCTCCACTTT. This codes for CASSSSTGVSPLHF.

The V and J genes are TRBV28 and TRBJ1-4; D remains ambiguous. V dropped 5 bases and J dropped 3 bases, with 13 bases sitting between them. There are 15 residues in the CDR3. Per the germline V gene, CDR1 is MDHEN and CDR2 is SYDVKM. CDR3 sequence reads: CASSIPPGANEKLFF. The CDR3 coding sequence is TGTGCCAGCAGTATTCCCCCCGGAGCTAATGAAAAACTGTTTTTT.

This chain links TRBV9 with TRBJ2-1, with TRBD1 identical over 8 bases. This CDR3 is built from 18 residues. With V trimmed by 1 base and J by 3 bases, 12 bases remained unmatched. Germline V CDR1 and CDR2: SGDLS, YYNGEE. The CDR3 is CASSVQPGQASFYNEQFF. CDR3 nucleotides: TGTGCCAGCAGCGTACAACCGGGACAGGCATCTTTCTACAATGAGCAGTTCTTC.

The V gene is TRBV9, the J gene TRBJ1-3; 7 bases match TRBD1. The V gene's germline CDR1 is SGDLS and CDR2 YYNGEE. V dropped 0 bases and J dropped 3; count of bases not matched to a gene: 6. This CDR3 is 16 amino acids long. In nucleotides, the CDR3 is TGTGCCAGCAGCGTAGAGGGGGCCGTCCGTGGAAACACCATATATTTT. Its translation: CASSVEGAVRGNTIYF.

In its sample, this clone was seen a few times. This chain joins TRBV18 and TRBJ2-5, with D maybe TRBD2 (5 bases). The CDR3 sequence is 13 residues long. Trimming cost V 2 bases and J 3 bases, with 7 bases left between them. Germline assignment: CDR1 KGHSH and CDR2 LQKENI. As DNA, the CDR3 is TGTGCCAGCTCACCAAGGACTGAAGAGACCCAGTACTTC. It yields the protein CASSPRTEETQYF.

CDR3 DNA: TGTGCCAGCAACTTTGGCGGGGGGGCCCAATGGGCGAACACCGGGGAGCTGTTTTTT. Protein product: CASNFGGGAQWANTGELFF. The J gene is TRBJ2-2, the V gene TRBV11-2, with 9 positions matching TRBD2. The trim removed 7 bases at V and 0 bases at J, leaving 15 bases unmatched. Germline loops: CDR1 SGHAT, CDR2 FQNNGV. The CDR3 has 19 amino acids. Based on the CDR3 plus reference TRBV11-2 and TRBJ2-2, the full variable domain is EAGVAQSPRYKIIEKRQSVAFWCNPISGHATLYWYQQILGQGPKLLIQFQNNGVVDDSQLPKDRFSAERLKGVDSTLKIQPAKLEDSAVYLCASNFGGGAQWANTGELFFGEGSRLTVL.

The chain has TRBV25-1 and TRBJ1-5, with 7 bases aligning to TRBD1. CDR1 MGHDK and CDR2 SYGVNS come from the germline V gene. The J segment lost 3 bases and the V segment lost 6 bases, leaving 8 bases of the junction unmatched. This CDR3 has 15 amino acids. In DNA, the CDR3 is TGTGCCAGCAGCTCGGGACAGTTAAACAATCAGCCCCAGCATTTT. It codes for CASSSGQLNNQPQHF.

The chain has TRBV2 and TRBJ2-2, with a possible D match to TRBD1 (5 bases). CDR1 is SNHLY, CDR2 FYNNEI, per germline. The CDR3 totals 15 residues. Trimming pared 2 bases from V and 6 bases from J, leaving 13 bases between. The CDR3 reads CASSEQGGRSGELFF. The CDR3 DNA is TGTGCCAGCAGTGAACAGGGTGGGCGATCCGGGGAGCTGTTTTTT.

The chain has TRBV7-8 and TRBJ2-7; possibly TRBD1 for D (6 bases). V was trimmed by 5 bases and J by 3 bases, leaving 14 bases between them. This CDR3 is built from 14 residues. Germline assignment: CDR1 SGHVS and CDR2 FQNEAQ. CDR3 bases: TGTGCCAGCAGCCCCATCAGGGGATTCTACGAGCAGTACTTC. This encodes CASSPIRGFYEQYF.

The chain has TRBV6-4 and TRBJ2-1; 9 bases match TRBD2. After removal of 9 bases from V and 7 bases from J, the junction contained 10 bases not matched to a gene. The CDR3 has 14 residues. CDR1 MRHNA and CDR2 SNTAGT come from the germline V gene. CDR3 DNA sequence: TGTGCCAGTTCAGCGGGGGGCTCTTCAAATGAGCAGTTCTTC. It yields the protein CASSAGGSSNEQFF.

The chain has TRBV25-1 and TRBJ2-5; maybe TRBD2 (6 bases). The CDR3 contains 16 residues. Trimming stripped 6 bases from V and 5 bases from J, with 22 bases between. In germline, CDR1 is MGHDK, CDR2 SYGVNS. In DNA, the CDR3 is TGTGCCAGCAGACCTCGGGGGTGGGGGTTGATGGAGACCCAGTACTTC. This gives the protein CASRPRGWGLMETQYF.

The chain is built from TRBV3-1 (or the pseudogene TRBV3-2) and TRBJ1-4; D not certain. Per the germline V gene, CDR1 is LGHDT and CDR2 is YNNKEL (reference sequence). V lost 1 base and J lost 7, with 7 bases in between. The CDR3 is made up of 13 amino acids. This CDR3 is CASSQGSREKLFF. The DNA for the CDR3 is TGTGCCAGCAGCCAAGGTTCGCGTGAAAAACTGTTTTTT.

In DNA, the CDR3 is TGTGCCAGCAGTTTATCCGGCTCAGGCTATGGCTACACCTTC. It codes for CASSLSGSGYGYTF. The V gene is TRBV28, the J gene TRBJ1-2; D not certain. CDR3 length: 14 amino acids. The V and J ends lost 1 base and 4 bases respectively, with 10 bases between them. Germline V gene data show CDR1 as MDHEN and CDR2 as SYDVKM.

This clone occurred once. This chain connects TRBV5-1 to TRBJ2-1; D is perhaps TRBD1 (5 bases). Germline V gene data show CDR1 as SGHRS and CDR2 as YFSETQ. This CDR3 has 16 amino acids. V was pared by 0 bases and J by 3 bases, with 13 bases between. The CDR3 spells CASSLVTQVFYNEQFF. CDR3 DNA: TGCGCCAGCAGCTTGGTCACACAGGTATTCTACAATGAGCAGTTCTTC.

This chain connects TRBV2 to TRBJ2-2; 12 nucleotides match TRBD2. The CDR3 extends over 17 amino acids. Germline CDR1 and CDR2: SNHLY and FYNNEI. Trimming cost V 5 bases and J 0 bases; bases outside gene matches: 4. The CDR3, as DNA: TGTGCCAGCAGTTTCGCTAGCGGGGGGGCGAACACCGGGGAGCTGTTTTTT. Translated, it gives CASSFASGGANTGELFF.

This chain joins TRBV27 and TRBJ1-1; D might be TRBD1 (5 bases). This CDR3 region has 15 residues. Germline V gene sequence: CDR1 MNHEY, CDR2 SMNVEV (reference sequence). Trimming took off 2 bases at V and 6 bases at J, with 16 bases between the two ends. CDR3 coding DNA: TGTGCCAGCAGTTTAGGGGCGGGGAGGGTACCTGAAGCTTTCTTT. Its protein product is CASSLGAGRVPEAFF.

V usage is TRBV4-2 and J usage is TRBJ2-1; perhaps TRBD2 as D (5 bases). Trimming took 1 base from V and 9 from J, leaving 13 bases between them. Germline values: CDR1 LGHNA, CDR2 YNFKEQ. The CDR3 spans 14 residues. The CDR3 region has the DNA TGTGCCAGCAGCCAAGCTTCGGGGTCCGCTGAGCAGTTCTTC. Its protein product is CASSQASGSAEQFF.

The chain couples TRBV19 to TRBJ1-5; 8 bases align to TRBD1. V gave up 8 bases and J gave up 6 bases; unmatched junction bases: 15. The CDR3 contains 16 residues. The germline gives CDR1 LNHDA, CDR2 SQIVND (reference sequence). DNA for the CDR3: TGTGCCAGTCTGAGGAGGGCAGGGGGCGACGCTCAGCCCCAGCATTTT. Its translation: CASLRRAGGDAQPQHF.

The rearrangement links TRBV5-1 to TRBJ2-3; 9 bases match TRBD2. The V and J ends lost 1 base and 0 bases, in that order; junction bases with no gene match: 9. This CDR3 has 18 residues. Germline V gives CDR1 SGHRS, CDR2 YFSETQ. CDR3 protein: CASSLRVAGVTSTDTQYF. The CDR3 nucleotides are TGCGCCAGCAGCTTGAGGGTAGCGGGGGTTACTAGCACAGATACGCAGTATTTT.

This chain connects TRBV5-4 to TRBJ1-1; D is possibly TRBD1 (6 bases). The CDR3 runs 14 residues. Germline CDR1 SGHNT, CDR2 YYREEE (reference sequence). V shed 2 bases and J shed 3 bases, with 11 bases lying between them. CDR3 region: CASSFRGTDTEAFF. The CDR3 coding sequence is TGTGCCAGCAGCTTCAGGGGAACAGACACTGAAGCTTTCTTT.

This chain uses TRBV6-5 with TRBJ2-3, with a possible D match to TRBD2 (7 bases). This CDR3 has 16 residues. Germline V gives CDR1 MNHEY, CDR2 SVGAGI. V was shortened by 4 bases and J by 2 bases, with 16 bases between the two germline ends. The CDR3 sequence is CASSSLAGATTDTQYF. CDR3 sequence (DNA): TGTGCCAGCAGTTCCCTGGCGGGGGCGACCACAGATACGCAGTATTTT.

As DNA, the CDR3 is TGTGCCAGCAGCTTAGCGGGTGGGGGGGTAGTGGACACTGAAGCTTTCTTT. This translates into CASSLAGGGVVDTEAFF. The chain couples TRBV7-6 to TRBJ1-1, with D tentatively TRBD1 (5 bases). The CDR3 consists of 17 residues. Trimming removed 0 bases at V and 3 bases at J, with 17 bases between. CDR1 is SGHVS and CDR2 is FNYEAQ in the germline V gene.

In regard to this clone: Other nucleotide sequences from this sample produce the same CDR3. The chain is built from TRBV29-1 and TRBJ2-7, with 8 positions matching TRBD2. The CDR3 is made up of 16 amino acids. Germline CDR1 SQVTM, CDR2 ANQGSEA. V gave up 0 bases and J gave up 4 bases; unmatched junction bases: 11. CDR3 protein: CSVEDPGLAGGYEQYF. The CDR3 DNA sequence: TGCAGCGTTGAAGATCCCGGTCTAGCGGGTGGTTACGAGCAGTACTTC.

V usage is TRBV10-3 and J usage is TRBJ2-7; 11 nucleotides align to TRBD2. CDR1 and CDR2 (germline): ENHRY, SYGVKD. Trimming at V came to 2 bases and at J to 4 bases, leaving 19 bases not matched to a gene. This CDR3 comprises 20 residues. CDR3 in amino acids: CAISEPRLIAGGLFRYEQYF. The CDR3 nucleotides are TGTGCCATCAGTGAGCCCCGATTGATAGCGGGGGGGCTTTTTCGTTACGAGCAGTACTTC.

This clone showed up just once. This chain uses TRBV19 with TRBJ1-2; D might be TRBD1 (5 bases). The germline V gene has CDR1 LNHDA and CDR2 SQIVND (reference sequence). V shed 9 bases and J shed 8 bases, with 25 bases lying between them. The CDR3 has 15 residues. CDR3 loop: CASLGQARIRSGYTF. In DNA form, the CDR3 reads TGTGCCAGCCTGGGGCAGGCACGCATCCGTTCCGGCTACACCTTC. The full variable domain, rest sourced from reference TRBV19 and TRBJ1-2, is DGGITQSPKYLFRKEGQNVTLSCEQNLNHDAMYWYRQDPGQGLRLIYYSQIVNDFQKGDIAEGYSVSREKKESFPLTVTSAQKNPTAFYLCASLGQARIRSGYTFGSGTRLTVV.